The text below deals with one TCR beta chain. Its antigen is currently unknown. The source of the sample is a study of T cell responses to AZD1222 COVID-19 vaccine. Whole-study findings and limits: Elevations in Spike-specific TCR breadth and depth followed administration of two AZD1222 doses. Nearly half of spike-specific TCRs reportedly target unmutated variant regions. Mostly white British, mostly female donors; authors suggested clonal diversity may be underestimated. Just 5 to 7 people given AZD1222 tested seropositive at baseline.

Clones were read by immunoSEQ multiplex PCR, and TCRdb kept only the in-frame ones, dropping some. The sample consists of 130,000 to 150,000 clones, 75% to 95% of them appearing once. The CDR3 contains 13 residues. Between the trimmed V and J ends, which lost 0 bases and 7 bases, there was a span of 4 bases. Germline values: CDR1 LGHDT, CDR2 YNNKEL (reference sequence). The chain employs TRBV3-1 (or the pseudogene TRBV3-2) and TRBJ1-6; D is unclear. The input for sequencing was peripheral blood, taken on day 0 of MenACWY control vaccination. This sequence was found in an adult in good health. The CDR3 region is CASSQDGNSPLHF. The CDR3 region has the DNA TGTGCCAGCAGCCAAGATGGGAATTCACCCCTCCACTTT.